The rows below give T cell receptor beta chains drawn from one sample of a study of PD-1 blockade in classical Hodgkin lymphoma. Profiling relied on immunoSEQ multiplex PCR, and the TCRdb table lists in-frame clones only, not all of them. The sample records about 21,000 clones, about two thirds being singletons. The sample here was peripheral blood mononuclear cells (PBMCs), taken at baseline. The receptor source for this set is a human donor with classical Hodgkin lymphoma. Both conserved end residues are part of each CDR3. A D gene is named only where the DNA matches it firmly. Some rows mark clone size as missing; the rest say once, few, many or name a class of expanded clone.

CDR3aa,CDR3nt,j_gene,len,v_gene,d_gene,abundance
CASSSGFYEQYF,TGTGCCAGCAGCTCGGGGTTCTACGAGCAGTACTTC,TRBJ2-7,12,TRBV4-2,.,once
CASGSMGFSYEQYF,TGTGCCAGCGGCTCAATGGGTTTTTCCTACGAGCAGTACTTC,TRBJ2-7,14,TRBV6-5,.,once
CASSLGTVHNSPLHF,TGTGCCAGCAGCTTAGGAACAGTGCATAATTCACCCCTCCACTTT,TRBJ1-6,15,TRBV7-2,.,.
CASSLPQKPYEQYF,TGTGCCAGCAGTTTACCACAAAAACCCTACGAGCAGTACTTC,TRBJ2-7,14,TRBV27,.,.
CASSLGQGARNEQFF,TGTGCCAGCAGCTTAGGGCAGGGGGCAAGGAATGAGCAGTTCTTC,TRBJ2-1,15,TRBV7-6,TRBD1,.
CASSSGRLSSGNTIYF,TGTGCCAGCAGTTCCGGCAGACTTAGCTCTGGAAACACCATATATTTT,TRBJ1-3,16,TRBV27,.,few
CASSEGRGRTEAFF,TGTGCCAGCAGTGAGGGCAGGGGGCGAACTGAAGCTTTCTTT,TRBJ1-1,14,TRBV6-1,TRBD1,.
CASSLNRGNEQFF,TGTGCCAGCAGTTTAAATAGGGGGAATGAGCAGTTCTTC,TRBJ2-1,13,TRBV28,.,.
CASSLDGWASGRARQETQYF,TGTGCCAGCAGCTTAGATGGGTGGGCTAGCGGGAGGGCCAGACAAGAGACCCAGTACTTC,TRBJ2-5,20,TRBV11-2,TRBD2,.
CSVRTQIYEQYF,TGCAGCGTACGGACGCAGATCTACGAGCAGTACTTC,TRBJ2-7,12,TRBV29-1,.,once
CASSYSRVRPYEQYF,TGTGCCAGCAGTTACTCGAGGGTTCGTCCGTACGAGCAGTACTTC,TRBJ2-7,15,TRBV6-5,.,.
CASSSQTGALYEQYF,TGTGCCAGCAGCTCCCAGACAGGGGCCCTCTACGAGCAGTACTTC,TRBJ2-7,15,TRBV5-8,TRBD1,.
CASSRIGTLTGELFF,TGTGCCAGCAGCCGGATCGGGACTCTCACCGGGGAGCTGTTTTTT,TRBJ2-2,15,TRBV7-3,.,.
CASSATGGGVYEQYF,TGTGCCAGCAGCGCAACAGGGGGCGGCGTCTACGAGCAGTACTTC,TRBJ2-7,15,TRBV7-9,TRBD1,few
CASSAGTSGGHTQYF,TGTGCCAGCAGCGCAGGGACTAGCGGGGGCCATACGCAGTATTTT,TRBJ2-3,15,TRBV9,TRBD2,.
CASSYEAGKMNTEAFF,TGTGCCAGCAGCTATGAAGCGGGAAAGATGAACACTGAAGCTTTCTTT,TRBJ1-1,16,TRBV27,.,.
CAGGAAVSYNEQFF,TGTGCCGGTGGGGCAGCCGTGTCCTACAATGAGCAGTTCTTC,TRBJ2-1,14,TRBV28,.,.
CASSWDSETEAFF,TGTGCCAGCAGCTGGGACAGTGAGACTGAAGCTTTCTTT,TRBJ1-1,13,TRBV25-1,TRBD1,once
CASAAGATKNTEAFF,TGCGCCAGCGCCGCGGGGGCTACTAAGAACACTGAAGCTTTCTTT,TRBJ1-1,15,TRBV5-1,.,.
CASSIVRTNTEAFF,TGTGCCAGTAGTATAGTTAGGACGAACACTGAAGCTTTCTTT,TRBJ1-1,14,TRBV19,.,medium-sized
CASSKTGVNTEAFF,TGTGCCAGTAGTAAAACAGGGGTGAACACTGAAGCTTTCTTT,TRBJ1-1,14,TRBV19,TRBD1,.
CASSLAGGRELFF,TGCGCCAGCAGTCTAGCGGGAGGCCGGGAGCTGTTTTTT,TRBJ2-2,13,TRBV5-1,TRBD2,.
CASSHAGEGYNEQFF,TGCGCCAGCAGCCACGCGGGGGAGGGTTACAATGAGCAGTTCTTC,TRBJ2-1,15,TRBV4-1,TRBD2,.
CASSPTGLAGGTLRETQYF,TGTGCCAGCAGCCCCACTGGACTAGCGGGGGGGACCCTTCGAGAGACCCAGTACTTC,TRBJ2-5,19,TRBV7-6,TRBD2,few
CASSNQGAGANVLTF,TGTGCCAGCAGCAACCAGGGGGCTGGGGCCAACGTCCTGACTTTC,TRBJ2-6,15,TRBV6-6,TRBD1,.
CASSLVAGGSTGELFF,TGTGCCAGCAGCTTGGTAGCGGGAGGAAGCACCGGGGAGCTGTTTTTT,TRBJ2-2,16,TRBV11-3,TRBD2,.
CASSLRGTNEQFF,TGTGCCAGCAGCTTAAGGGGAACCAATGAGCAGTTCTTC,TRBJ2-1,13,TRBV7-2,.,.
CAWTVRRLADSYEQYF,TGTGCCTGGACCGTAAGGCGACTAGCGGACTCCTACGAGCAGTACTTC,TRBJ2-7,16,TRBV30,TRBD2,.
CASSLVSLGTAQGRETQYF,TGTGCCAGCAGCTTAGTCTCTTTAGGGACAGCCCAGGGGAGAGAGACCCAGTACTTC,TRBJ2-5,19,TRBV7-6,TRBD1,.
CASSLRDSSYGYTF,TGTGCCAGCAGTCTACGGGACAGCAGTTATGGCTACACCTTC,TRBJ1-2,14,TRBV28,TRBD1,.
CASRFRGQGLNSPLHF,TGTGCCAGCAGATTCCGCGGACAGGGACTTAATTCACCCCTCCACTTT,TRBJ1-6,16,TRBV27,TRBD1,.
CASSPGDRYNEQFF,TGTGCCAGTAGTCCAGGGGACAGATACAATGAGCAGTTCTTC,TRBJ2-1,14,TRBV19,TRBD1,.